This T cell receptor (beta chain) was observed in a study of T-cell reconstitution after alpha-beta-depleted transplantation in children. Unique molecular identifiers were built into the TCRbeta library. TCRdb analysed the PCR reads with MiXCR anew, one entry per CDR3 protein. The sample shows about 230,000 distinct CDR3 sequences, more than 7.5% of them seen only once. The CDR3 is 14 residues long. J lost 7 bases, V lost 4 bases, and 8 bases had no gene match. The V gene's germline CDR1 is SGHRS and CDR2 YFSETQ. This clonotype was seen at least ten times. The sequenced sample was PBMCs from the stem cell graft donor, obtained from the stem cell graft. The clonotype originates from a human donor who donated a stem cell graft to a child with SCID. This sequence joins TRBV5-1 and TRBJ1-2, with 9 bases lining up with TRBD1. The CDR3 nucleotides read TGCGCCAGCAGCAACTCCGGGACAGGGTTTGGCTACACCTTC. Residues: CASSNSGTGFGYTF.